This T cell receptor beta chain was sequenced for a study of T cells in localized non-small cell lung cancer. Findings and caveats of the study: Heterogeneity is still possible, as just one tumor region was sequenced. Longer overall survival was linked to higher blood T cell density. Turning up in adjacent lung were a median 57 of the top 100 tumor clones.

With respect to this clone: Antigen unknown. At one boundary the junction diverges from the germline segment, which might be a read error.

The table came from immunoSEQ multiplex PCR; TCRdb's copy has only in-frame clones and leaves some out. The top ten clones hold 15% to 20% of a sample with around 80,000 clones, around 81% of them seen once. Sequencing used PBMCs, obtained before any cancer treatment. This receptor was obtained from a man aged 35-69 years with stage II squamous cell lung carcinoma.

In DNA, the CDR3 is TGTGCCTGGAGTTATAGGGGGCTAAGGGCCAACGAGCAGTGCTTC. Translating gives CAWSYRGLRANEQCF. The chain uses TRBV30 and TRBJ2-7, with 7 bases fitting TRBD1. Per the germline V gene, CDR1 is GTSNPN and CDR2 is SVGIG (reference sequence). The CDR3 extends over 15 amino acids.